The sequence of this TCR beta chain was determined in a study of blood T cells in healthy people across ages. With a J-beta primer mix and a sample-barcoded 5' primer, a second PCR ran about 7 to 11 cycles. Each CDR3 protein gets one entry after TCRdb re-called the 5' RACE reads with MiXCR. The table records some 1 million distinct CDR3 sequences, 45% of them present only once. Study conclusions and caveats: A greater number of naive CD4+ cells and higher diversity distinguished long-lived donors from aged donors.

CDR3 length: 14 residues. Trimming cost V 7 bases and J 0 bases; bases outside gene matches: 4. Germline V lookup: CDR1 MNHEY, CDR2 SMNVEV (reference sequence). As for this clonotype: What it binds is unknown.

The chain couples TRBV27 to TRBJ2-3, with TRBD1 matching 7 bases. Sequencing was done on a sample of blood. The sequence was collected from a woman aged 60-75 years in good health. DNA of the CDR3: TGTGCCAGCACCGCGGACAGGAGCACAGATACGCAGTATTTT. It yields the protein CASTADRSTDTQYF.